Each of the 27 T cell receptor beta chains below was sequenced from the same sample in a study of T cell changes during pregnancy in multiple sclerosis. Measured with immunoSEQ multiplex PCR; TCRdb has only the in-frame clones, and not every one. This sample has 75,000 to 100,000 clones, with roughly nine tenths found just once. Sequences were derived from peripheral blood, sampled after pregnancy. The receptor source for this set is a female donor in good health, enrolled as a control in a pregnancy study.

This chain connects TRBV19 to TRBJ1-5; the match to TRBD1 covers 8 bases. The CDR3 is 15 amino acids. Germline V gene data show CDR1 as LNHDA and CDR2 as SQIVND (reference sequence). J lost 0 bases, V lost 5 bases, and 3 bases had no gene match. The CDR3 is CASSGTGYSNQPQHF. CDR3 sequence (DNA): TGTGCCAGTAGTGGGACAGGCTATAGCAATCAGCCCCAGCATTTT.

The genes are TRBV29-1 and TRBJ2-1; the D is unclear. There are 12 residues in the CDR3. V lost 3 bases to trimming and J lost 9 bases, with 12 bases between them. The germline V gene encodes CDR1 SQVTM and CDR2 ANQGSEA. The CDR3, as DNA: TGCAGCGTTGATAGAGGTCGCTCTGAGCAGTTCTTC. Protein sequence: CSVDRGRSEQFF.

The chain is built from TRBV5-5 and TRBJ2-3; 9 bases agree with TRBD1. V shed 3 bases, J shed 2 bases, and the junction held 7 bases outside the gene matches. Germline V gives CDR1 SGHKS, CDR2 YYEKEE (reference sequence). CDR3 length equals 16 residues. The CDR3 DNA reads TGTGCCAGCAGCTGGGACAGGGTATCCCTCACAGATACGCAGTATTTT. It specifies CASSWDRVSLTDTQYF.

The J gene is TRBJ1-1, the V gene TRBV9, with D maybe TRBD1 (5 bases). Germline V CDR1 and CDR2: SGDLS, YYNGEE. The CDR3 is 14 residues long. Between the trimmed V and J ends, which lost 4 bases and 1 base, there was a span of 11 bases. CDR3 sequence: CASSSRQTNTEAFF. The DNA for the CDR3 is TGTGCCAGCAGCTCCCGACAGACGAACACTGAAGCTTTCTTT.

This chain links TRBV28 with TRBJ2-3; D might be TRBD2 (6 bases). The germline CDR1 and CDR2 sequences are MDHEN and SYDVKM. V gave up 6 bases and J gave up 3 bases, with 16 bases separating them. The CDR3 loop spans 15 amino acids. CDR3 sequence (DNA): TGTGCCAGCAGCGTCATTGGTGGGGGGACAGATACGCAGTATTTT. Translation: CASSVIGGGTDTQYF.

The chain employs TRBV11-1 and TRBJ1-6, with a tentative D call TRBD1 (5 bases). Germline lookup yields CDR1 SGHAT and CDR2 FQDESV (reference sequence). The CDR3 is 14 amino acids. V was shortened by 5 bases and J by 10 bases, with 15 bases between the two germline ends. In DNA, the CDR3 is TGTGCCAGCAGCCCCCAAACCGGGGGGTCACCCCTCCACTTT. Its protein product is CASSPQTGGSPLHF.

This clone has only a few counts. The genes are TRBV5-6 and TRBJ1-5; D is perhaps TRBD1 (6 bases). This CDR3 is 14 amino acids long. V was cut by 1 base and J by 2 bases, with 7 bases left in between. CDR1 is SGHDT, CDR2 YYEEEE, per germline. CDR3 amino acids: CASSLWTGNQPQHF. CDR3 DNA sequence: TGTGCCAGCAGCTTGTGGACAGGCAATCAGCCCCAGCATTTT. Complete variable domain (other parts from reference TRBV5-6 and TRBJ1-5): DAGVTQSPTHLIKTRGQQVTLRCSPKSGHDTVSWYQQALGQGPQFIFQYYEEEERQRGNFPDRFSGHQFPNYSSELNVNALLLGDSALYLCASSLWTGNQPQHFGDGTRLSIL.

The J gene is TRBJ1-6, the V gene TRBV6-1; TRBD1 is a possible D gene (6 bases). The germline V gene has CDR1 MNHNS and CDR2 SASEGT. V gave up 4 bases and J gave up 9 bases, with 13 bases separating them. This CDR3 is 14 amino acids long. CDR3 nucleotide sequence: TGTGCCAGCAGTGGACAGGTTACTGGTTCACCCCTCCACTTT. Translated, it gives CASSGQVTGSPLHF.

The rearrangement joins TRBV6-1 to TRBJ2-6; TRBD2 agrees at 10 bases. The CDR3 has 17 residues. J lost 0 bases, V lost 4 bases, and 3 bases had no gene match. CDR1 is MNHNS, CDR2 SASEGT, per germline. The CDR3 is CASSVASGGSGANVLTF. The CDR3 DNA reads TGTGCCAGCAGTGTTGCTAGCGGGGGCTCTGGGGCCAACGTCCTGACTTTC.

The V and J genes are TRBV19 and TRBJ2-2; maybe TRBD2 (5 bases). Germline lookup yields CDR1 LNHDA and CDR2 SQIVND (reference sequence). CDR3 length: 15 amino acids. The V gene lost 3 bases and the J gene lost 4 bases, with 12 bases spanning the gap. In nucleotides, the CDR3 is TGTGCCAGTAGTATGGTAGGGAGCCTCACCGGGGAGCTGTTTTTT. This gives the protein CASSMVGSLTGELFF.

This chain uses TRBV27 with TRBJ1-1, with a possible D match to TRBD1 (5 bases). The germline V gene encodes CDR1 MNHEY and CDR2 SMNVEV (reference sequence). This CDR3 region has 14 residues. With 6 bases removed from V and 1 base from J, the gap between germline ends came to 12 bases. The CDR3 sequence: CASRRGVSNTEAFF. CDR3 in DNA: TGTGCCAGCAGACGGGGGGTCTCGAACACTGAAGCTTTCTTT.

J is TRBJ2-1 and V is TRBV9; 10 bases map to TRBD2. The CDR3 sequence is 17 residues long. CDR1 is SGDLS and CDR2 is YYNGEE in the germline V gene. Trimming took 1 base from V and 7 from J; bases not matched to a gene: 11. The CDR3 protein is CASSVSPLAGNGNEQFF. In DNA, the CDR3 is TGTGCCAGCAGCGTATCTCCACTAGCGGGGAATGGGAATGAGCAGTTCTTC.

The rearrangement uses TRBV6-1 and TRBJ1-4; 9 bases line up with TRBD1. The CDR3 has 15 residues. The germline CDR1 and CDR2 sequences are MNHNS and SASEGT. The J segment lost 8 bases and the V segment lost 7 bases, leaving 11 bases of the junction unmatched. The chain's CDR3 is CASMILQGAREKLFF. In DNA, the CDR3 is TGTGCCAGCATGATCCTACAGGGGGCGCGAGAAAAACTGTTTTTT.

The chain recombines TRBV7-9 with TRBJ1-1; no firm D call. This CDR3 contains 17 residues. With 5 bases removed from V and 0 bases from J, the gap between germline ends came to 19 bases. Germline V gene sequence: CDR1 SEHNR, CDR2 FQNEAQ (reference sequence). The CDR3 reads CASSTRIQQRLNTEAFF. In DNA form, the CDR3 reads TGTGCCAGCAGCACACGTATACAACAGAGACTGAACACTGAAGCTTTCTTT.

The V and J genes are TRBV9 and TRBJ2-1; possible D gene TRBD1, 5 bases. The CDR3 totals 14 residues. In germline, CDR1 is SGDLS, CDR2 YYNGEE. Trimming took off 1 base at V and 9 bases at J, with 14 bases between the two ends. The CDR3 loop is CASSVLWQGGEQFF. CDR3 sequence (DNA): TGTGCCAGCAGCGTACTTTGGCAGGGCGGTGAGCAGTTCTTC.

Written as DNA, the CDR3 is TGTGCCAGCAGCGTAGAGGGACAGGGGCGGGATACGCAGTATTTT. This translates into CASSVEGQGRDTQYF. The chain uses TRBV9 and TRBJ2-3; 10 nucleotides align to TRBD1. Germline V gene lookup returns CDR1 SGDLS and CDR2 YYNGEE. The CDR3 has 15 amino acids. The trim removed 0 bases at V and 6 bases at J, leaving 4 bases unmatched. Combining the CDR3 with reference TRBV9 and TRBJ2-3 gives the whole variable domain DSGVTQTPKHLITATGQRVTLRCSPRSGDLSVYWYQQSLDQGLQFLIQYYNGEERAKGNILERFSAQQFPDLHSELNLSSLELGDSALYFCASSVEGQGRDTQYFGPGTRLTVL.

This chain uses TRBV7-3 with TRBJ2-7, with 8 bases lining up with TRBD2. CDR1 and CDR2 (germline): SGHTA, FQGTGA. The CDR3 has 15 residues. Losses at the gene ends were 2 bases for V and 2 bases for J; bases not matched to a gene: 5. CDR3 loop: CASSLFGGGPYEQYF. Written as DNA, the CDR3 is TGTGCCAGCAGCTTATTCGGGGGGGGGCCCTACGAGCAGTACTTC.

This clone occurred a few times. The rearrangement links TRBV6-5 to TRBJ1-5, with D tentatively TRBD1 (6 bases). V was pared by 6 bases and J by 5 bases, with 11 bases between. Germline V lookup: CDR1 MNHEY, CDR2 SVGAGI. The CDR3 has 13 residues. In nucleotides, the CDR3 is TGTGCCAGCAGAAACAGGGCCTATCAGCCCCAGCATTTT. Amino acid sequence: CASRNRAYQPQHF.

The chain uses TRBV4-2 and TRBJ2-7, with D perhaps TRBD1 (6 bases). Germline CDR1 LGHNA, CDR2 YNFKEQ. The CDR3 is 18 amino acids. V was shortened by 0 bases and J by 4 bases, with 22 bases between the two germline ends. The CDR3: CASSQDSQGQILGYEQYF. The CDR3 bases are TGTGCCAGCAGCCAAGATAGCCAGGGGCAAATTCTAGGGTACGAGCAGTACTTC.

This CDR3 reads CASSLRLNSPLHF. CDR3 sequence (DNA): TGTGCCAGCAGCCTCCGACTGAATTCACCCCTCCACTTT. The chain combines TRBV7-3 with TRBJ1-6; D remains unclear. V lost 5 bases and J lost 7, with 9 bases in between. The CDR3 is 13 residues long. Germline V lookup: CDR1 SGHTA, CDR2 FQGTGA.

V and J are TRBV18 and TRBJ2-3; tentative D call: TRBD1 (5 bases). V was clipped by 2 bases and J by 4 bases, with 10 bases between them. CDR1 and CDR2 from the germline V gene are KGHSH and LQKENI. The CDR3 spans 14 residues. CDR3 bases: TGTGCCAGCTCACCAGAGCAGGGTGCAGATACGCAGTATTTT. Translating it yields CASSPEQGADTQYF.

The chain uses TRBV5-6 and TRBJ2-5; 8 bases are a match to TRBD1. The V and J ends lost 4 bases and 4 bases, in that order; junction bases with no gene match: 6. The germline V gene encodes CDR1 SGHDT and CDR2 YYEEEE. This CDR3 spans 14 amino acids. This CDR3 reads CASSSMTGVETQYF. In nucleotides, the CDR3 is TGTGCCAGCAGCAGCATGACAGGGGTAGAGACCCAGTACTTC.

The chain carries TRBV30 and TRBJ2-7; the D gene is possibly TRBD2 (6 bases). The ends were cut back, 2 bases at V and 3 bases at J, with 8 bases in the middle. The CDR3 is made up of 12 amino acids. Germline lookup yields CDR1 GTSNPN and CDR2 SVGIG (reference sequence). The CDR3 is CAWSPGGYEQYF. CDR3 DNA sequence: TGTGCCTGGAGTCCCGGGGGCTACGAGCAGTACTTC.

Turning to this clone: The junction does not match germline at one end; this may be a read error. The chain combines TRBV7-9 with TRBJ1-1; TRBD1 matches at 7 bases. This CDR3 has 12 residues. Looked up from germline, CDR1 is SEHNR and CDR2 is FQNEAQ (reference sequence). DNA of the CDR3: TGTGCCAGCAGCTTACCTGGACAGGCGGTCGGTTTT. Translation: CASSLPGQAVGF.

V is TRBV4-1 and J is TRBJ2-5, with D possibly being TRBD2 (6 bases). The length of the CDR3 is 13 residues. Trimming took off 6 bases at V and 1 base at J, with 9 bases between the two ends. Germline CDR1 MGHRA, CDR2 YSYEKL. CDR3 nucleotides: TGCGCCAGCAGGGCTAGCGTCCAAGAGACCCAGTACTTC. This encodes CASRASVQETQYF.

The V call is TRBV2, the J call TRBJ2-2; D is possibly TRBD1 (5 bases). Per the germline V gene, CDR1 is SNHLY and CDR2 is FYNNEI. Deletions cut 6 bases from V and 4 bases from J, with 12 bases between. The CDR3 loop spans 14 amino acids. The CDR3 spells CASRWGDLTGELFF. DNA for the CDR3: TGTGCCAGCAGGTGGGGCGACCTCACCGGGGAGCTGTTTTTT.

The rearrangement joins TRBV5-4 to TRBJ2-3; 8 bases align to TRBD2. This CDR3 has 17 amino acids. V gave up 0 bases and J gave up 5 bases; unmatched junction bases: 11. Germline CDR1 is SGHNT and CDR2 is YYREEE (reference sequence). In DNA form, the CDR3 reads TGTGCCAGCAGCTTGGCTAGACCGGGACTAGGAGGAGATACGCAGTATTTT. This sequence encodes CASSLARPGLGGDTQYF.